The TCR beta chain described here comes from a study of brain T cells in children with intractable seizures. Overall study results and limits: Pre-surgery blood may have been undersampled, hiding some clones. Only CDR3 sequence similarity suggested viral specificity, without known HCMV serostatus.

Time point specified: blood from clinic visit 5 months post-surgery; TSC patient then seizure free. The sequenced cases were selected for having the highest brain T cell transcript signatures. Before surgery, patients took at least one anti-epileptic drug. The protocol was immunoSEQ multiplex PCR, while the TCRdb copy is restricted to in-frame clones and leaves out a portion. The data contain approximately 330,000 clones, 93% of them singletons. To note about this clone: Its specificity is unknown.

The receptor was isolated from a boy less than two years old with tuberous sclerosis and intractable seizures. The starting material was peripheral blood, obtained about 5 months after surgery.

CDR3 DNA: TGTGCCAGCAGCCCACAGGGGGCTAGCGGGGGAGACTACAATGAGCAGTTCTTC. Its translation: CASSPQGASGGDYNEQFF. The rearrangement links TRBV13 to TRBJ2-1, with D possibly TRBD2 on 10 matching bases. The CDR3 has 18 amino acids. V was clipped by 5 bases and J by 3 bases, with 23 bases between them. Germline CDR1 is PRHDT and CDR2 is FYEKMQ (reference sequence).